A selection of T cell receptor beta chains follows, all from one sample in a study of identical twins. TCRdb ran MiXCR on the 5' RACE reads and lists one entry per CDR3 protein. This sample has under 900,000 distinct CDR3 sequences, with about 12% found just once. This same sample was also part of a study on yellow fever vaccine responses in identical twins.

Input material: PBMCs. These receptors came from a young woman in good health. Both conserved end residues are part of each CDR3. The order of the fields is V gene, J gene, D gene, clone size, CDR3 DNA, CDR3 protein. A D gene is named only where the DNA matches it firmly. Not every row has a clone size; where given, it reads once, few, many or a size class.

v_gene: TRBV10-3
j_gene: TRBJ2-1
d_gene: NA
abundance: many
CDR3nt: TGTGCCACGGGGACTTTCAACAATGAGCAGTTCTTC
CDR3aa: CATGTFNNEQFF

v_gene: TRBV29-1
j_gene: TRBJ1-1
d_gene: NA
abundance: few
CDR3nt: TGCAGCGTCGCAGACAGGTCGGGAACTGAAGCTTTCTTT
CDR3aa: CSVADRSGTEAFF

v_gene: TRBV20-1
j_gene: TRBJ2-7
d_gene: NA
abundance: NA
CDR3nt: TGCAGTGCTCGAGGTAGCGCCAACTACGAGCAGTACTTC
CDR3aa: CSARGSANYEQYF

v_gene: TRBV2
j_gene: TRBJ2-1
d_gene: NA
abundance: few
CDR3nt: TGTGCCAGCAGTCTCAGACCCGGCTACAATGAGCAGTTCTTC
CDR3aa: CASSLRPGYNEQFF

v_gene: TRBV11-2
j_gene: TRBJ2-1
d_gene: NA
abundance: few
CDR3nt: TGTGCCAGCAGCTTAGACCTAGCAGGTGAGCAGTTCTTC
CDR3aa: CASSLDLAGEQFF

v_gene: TRBV10-3
j_gene: TRBJ2-5
d_gene: NA
abundance: NA
CDR3nt: TGTGCCATCAGTGTCTTGCGAGTAGAGACCCAGTACTTC
CDR3aa: CAISVLRVETQYF

v_gene: TRBV29-1
j_gene: TRBJ1-1
d_gene: NA
abundance: few
CDR3nt: TGCAGCGTTGAACAGGAGGTGAACACTGAAGCTTTCTTT
CDR3aa: CSVEQEVNTEAFF

v_gene: TRBV29-1
j_gene: TRBJ2-2
d_gene: TRBD1
abundance: few
CDR3nt: TGCAGCGCCGAGGGGACAGCGAACACCGGGGAGCTGTTTTTT
CDR3aa: CSAEGTANTGELFF

v_gene: TRBV20-1
j_gene: TRBJ2-3
d_gene: NA
abundance: NA
CDR3nt: TGCAGTGCTAGAGCCCGTAATGTGGCAGATACGCAGTATTTT
CDR3aa: CSARARNVADTQYF

v_gene: TRBV3-1
j_gene: TRBJ2-2
d_gene: NA
abundance: few
CDR3nt: TGTGCCAGCTGCAGGGGACTTCAGAACACCGGGGAGCTGTTTTTT
CDR3aa: CASCRGLQNTGELFF

v_gene: TRBV27
j_gene: TRBJ2-3
d_gene: TRBD2
abundance: NA
CDR3nt: TGTGCCAGCGGCCCCAATAGCGGGGGATTTTTAGATACGCAGTATTTT
CDR3aa: CASGPNSGGFLDTQYF

v_gene: TRBV5-6
j_gene: TRBJ2-6
d_gene: NA
abundance: NA
CDR3nt: TGTGCCAGCAGCTGGTCCCTCCTCTCTGGGGCCAACGTCCTGACTTTC
CDR3aa: CASSWSLLSGANVLTF

v_gene: TRBV9
j_gene: TRBJ2-3
d_gene: NA
abundance: few
CDR3nt: TGTGCCAGCAGCGTAGATGGAGATACGCAGTATTTT
CDR3aa: CASSVDGDTQYF

v_gene: TRBV12-3/TRBV12-4
j_gene: TRBJ1-6
d_gene: NA
abundance: many
CDR3nt: TGTGCCAGCAGTTTAGTTGACAGAATTTCACCCCTCCACTTT
CDR3aa: CASSLVDRISPLHF

v_gene: TRBV5-1
j_gene: TRBJ1-5
d_gene: NA
abundance: NA
CDR3nt: TGCGCCAGCAGCTTGGATTTTCGGGTTTATCAGCCCCAGCATTTT
CDR3aa: CASSLDFRVYQPQHF

v_gene: TRBV9
j_gene: TRBJ1-2
d_gene: NA
abundance: NA
CDR3nt: TGTGCCAGCAGCCAAACCGACACCCCTAACTATGGCTACACCTTC
CDR3aa: CASSQTDTPNYGYTF

v_gene: TRBV20-1
j_gene: TRBJ2-7
d_gene: TRBD1
abundance: NA
CDR3nt: TGCAGTGCTACGGACAGGGGGCTCTACGAGCAGTACTTC
CDR3aa: CSATDRGLYEQYF

v_gene: TRBV20-1
j_gene: TRBJ2-5
d_gene: TRBD2
abundance: NA
CDR3nt: TGCAGCGGAGCGAGCGGGGAAGAGACCCAGTACTTC
CDR3aa: CSGASGEETQYF

v_gene: TRBV28
j_gene: TRBJ2-1
d_gene: NA
abundance: NA
CDR3nt: TGTGCCAGCAGTTTCCCCCTGGGCAGGGGTTTCCACAATGAGCAGTTCTTC
CDR3aa: CASSFPLGRGFHNEQFF

v_gene: TRBV6-1
j_gene: TRBJ1-1
d_gene: NA
abundance: many
CDR3nt: TGTGCCAGCAGTATTAGGGACGTGAACACTGAAGCTTTCTTT
CDR3aa: CASSIRDVNTEAFF

v_gene: TRBV5-1
j_gene: TRBJ2-5
d_gene: TRBD1
abundance: NA
CDR3nt: TGCGCCAGCAGCTTGGGGGACAGATTCCAAGAGACCCAGTACTTC
CDR3aa: CASSLGDRFQETQYF

v_gene: TRBV4-1
j_gene: TRBJ2-1
d_gene: TRBD2
abundance: NA
CDR3nt: TGCGCCAGCAGCGCCCCGGGACTAGCGGGAAACAATGAGCAGTTCTTC
CDR3aa: CASSAPGLAGNNEQFF

v_gene: TRBV7-9
j_gene: TRBJ2-1
d_gene: NA
abundance: NA
CDR3nt: TGTGCCAGCAGCGCCCGGGACTACAATGAGCAGTTCTTC
CDR3aa: CASSARDYNEQFF